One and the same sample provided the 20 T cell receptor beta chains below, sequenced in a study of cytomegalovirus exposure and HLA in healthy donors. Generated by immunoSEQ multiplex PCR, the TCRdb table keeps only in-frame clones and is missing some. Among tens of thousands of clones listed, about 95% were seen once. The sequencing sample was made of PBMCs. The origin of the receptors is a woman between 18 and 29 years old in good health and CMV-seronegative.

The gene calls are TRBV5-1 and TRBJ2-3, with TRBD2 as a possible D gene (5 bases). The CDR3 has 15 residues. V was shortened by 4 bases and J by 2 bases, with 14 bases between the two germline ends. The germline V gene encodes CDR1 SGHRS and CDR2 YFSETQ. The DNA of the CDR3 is TGCGCCAGCAGCCGGGATGGCCCGATCACAGATACGCAGTATTTT. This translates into CASSRDGPITDTQYF.

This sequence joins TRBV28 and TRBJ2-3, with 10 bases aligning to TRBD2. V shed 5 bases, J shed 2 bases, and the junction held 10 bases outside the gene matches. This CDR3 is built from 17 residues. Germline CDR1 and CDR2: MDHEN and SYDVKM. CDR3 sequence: CASSPPWGLASTDTQYF. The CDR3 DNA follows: TGTGCCAGCAGTCCACCCTGGGGACTAGCGTCCACAGATACGCAGTATTTT.

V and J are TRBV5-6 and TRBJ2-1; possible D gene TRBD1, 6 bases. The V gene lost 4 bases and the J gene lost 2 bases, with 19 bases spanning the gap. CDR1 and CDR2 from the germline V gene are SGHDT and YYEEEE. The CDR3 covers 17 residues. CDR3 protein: CASSIRYGEGAYNEQFF. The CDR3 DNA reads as TGTGCCAGCAGCATCCGGTATGGAGAGGGGGCCTACAATGAGCAGTTCTTC.

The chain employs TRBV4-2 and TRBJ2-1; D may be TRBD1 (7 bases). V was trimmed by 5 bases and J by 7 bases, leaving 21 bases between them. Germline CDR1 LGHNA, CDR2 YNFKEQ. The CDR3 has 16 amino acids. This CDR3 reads CASSGQGGEGWNEQFF. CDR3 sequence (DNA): TGTGCCAGCAGCGGCCAGGGGGGAGAGGGATGGAATGAGCAGTTCTTC.

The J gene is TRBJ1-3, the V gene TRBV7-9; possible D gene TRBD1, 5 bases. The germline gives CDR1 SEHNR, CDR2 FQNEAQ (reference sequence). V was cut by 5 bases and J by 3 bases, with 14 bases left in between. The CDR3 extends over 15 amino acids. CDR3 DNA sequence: TGTGCCAGCAGCGCCCCGGGGGGGTTTGGAAACACCATATATTTT. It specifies CASSAPGGFGNTIYF.

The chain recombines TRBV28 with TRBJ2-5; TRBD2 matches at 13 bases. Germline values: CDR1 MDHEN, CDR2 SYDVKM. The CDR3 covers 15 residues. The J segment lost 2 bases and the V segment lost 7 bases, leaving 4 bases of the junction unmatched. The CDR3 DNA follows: TGTGCCAGCACCAGACTAGCGGGGGGTCAAGAGACCCAGTACTTC. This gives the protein CASTRLAGGQETQYF.

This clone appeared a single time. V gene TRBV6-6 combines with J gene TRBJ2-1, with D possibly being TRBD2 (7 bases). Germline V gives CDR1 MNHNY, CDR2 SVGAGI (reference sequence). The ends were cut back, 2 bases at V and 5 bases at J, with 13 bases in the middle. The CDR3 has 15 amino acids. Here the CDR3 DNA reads TGTGCCAGCAGTTACGGCGGGGGCGCCCACAATGAGCAGTTCTTC. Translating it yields CASSYGGGAHNEQFF.

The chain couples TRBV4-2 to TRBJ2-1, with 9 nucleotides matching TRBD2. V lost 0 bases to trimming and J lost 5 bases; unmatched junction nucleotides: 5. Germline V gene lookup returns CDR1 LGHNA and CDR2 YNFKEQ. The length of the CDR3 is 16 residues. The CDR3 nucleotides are TGTGCCAGCAGCCAAGATCAGCGGGAGGAACACAATGAGCAGTTCTTC. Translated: CASSQDQREEHNEQFF.

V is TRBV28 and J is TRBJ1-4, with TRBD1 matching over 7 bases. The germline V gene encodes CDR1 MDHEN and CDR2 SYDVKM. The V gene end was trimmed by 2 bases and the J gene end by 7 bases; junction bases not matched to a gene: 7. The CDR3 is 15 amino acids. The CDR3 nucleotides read TGTGCCAGCAGTTTAGGTAGCCAGGGGGGTGAAAAACTGTTTTTT. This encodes CASSLGSQGGEKLFF.

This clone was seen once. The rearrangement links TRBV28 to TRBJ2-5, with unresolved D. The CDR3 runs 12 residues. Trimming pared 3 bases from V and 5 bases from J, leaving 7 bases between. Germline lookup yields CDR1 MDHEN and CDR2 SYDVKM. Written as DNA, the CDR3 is TGTGCCAGCAGTTTCCGGTGGGAGACCCAGTACTTC. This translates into CASSFRWETQYF.

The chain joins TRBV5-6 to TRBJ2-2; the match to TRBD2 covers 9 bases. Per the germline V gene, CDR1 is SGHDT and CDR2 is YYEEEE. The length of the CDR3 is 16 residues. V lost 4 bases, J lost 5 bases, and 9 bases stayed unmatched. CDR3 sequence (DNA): TGTGCCAGCAGCCCCTGGGAACTAGCGGGTACCGGGGAGCTGTTTTTT. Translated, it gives CASSPWELAGTGELFF.

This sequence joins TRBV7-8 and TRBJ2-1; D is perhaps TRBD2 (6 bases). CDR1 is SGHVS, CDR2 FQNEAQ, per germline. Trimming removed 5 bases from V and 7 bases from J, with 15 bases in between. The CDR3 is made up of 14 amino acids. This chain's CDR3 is CASSQKGGLNEQFF. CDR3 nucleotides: TGTGCCAGCAGCCAAAAGGGAGGCCTGAATGAGCAGTTCTTC. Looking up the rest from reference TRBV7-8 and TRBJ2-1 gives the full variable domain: GAGVSQSPRYKVAKRGQDVALRCDPISGHVSLFWYQQALGQGPEFLTYFQNEAQLDKSGLPSDRFFAERPEGSVSTLKIQRTQQEDSAVYLCASSQKGGLNEQFFGPGTRLTVL.

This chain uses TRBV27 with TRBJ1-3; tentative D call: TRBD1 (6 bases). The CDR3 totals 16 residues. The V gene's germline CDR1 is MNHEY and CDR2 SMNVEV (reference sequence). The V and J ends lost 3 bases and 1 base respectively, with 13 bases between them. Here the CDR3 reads CASSLGQGFSGNTIYF. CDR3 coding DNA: TGTGCCAGCAGTTTGGGCCAGGGGTTTTCTGGAAACACCATATATTTT.

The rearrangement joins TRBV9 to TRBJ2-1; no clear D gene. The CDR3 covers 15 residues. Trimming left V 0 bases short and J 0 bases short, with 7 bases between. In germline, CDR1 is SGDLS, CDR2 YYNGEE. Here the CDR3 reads CASSVVGNSYNEQFF. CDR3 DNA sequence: TGTGCCAGCAGCGTAGTGGGCAACTCCTACAATGAGCAGTTCTTC.

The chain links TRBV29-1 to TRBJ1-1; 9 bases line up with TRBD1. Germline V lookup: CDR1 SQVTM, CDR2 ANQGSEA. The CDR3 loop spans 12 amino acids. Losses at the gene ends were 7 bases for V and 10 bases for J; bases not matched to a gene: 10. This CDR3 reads CSGGQGDRRAFF. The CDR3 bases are TGCAGCGGGGGACAGGGTGATCGGAGAGCTTTCTTT.

CDR3 region: CASSFLPLGTGELFF. CDR3 in DNA: TGTGCCAGCAGCTTCCTCCCCCTCGGCACCGGGGAGCTGTTTTTT. The V gene is TRBV7-2, the J gene TRBJ2-2; D uncertain. The germline gives CDR1 SGHTA, CDR2 FQGNSA. This CDR3 spans 15 amino acids. The V end lost 3 bases, the J end lost 4 bases, and 12 bases lay between the germline ends.

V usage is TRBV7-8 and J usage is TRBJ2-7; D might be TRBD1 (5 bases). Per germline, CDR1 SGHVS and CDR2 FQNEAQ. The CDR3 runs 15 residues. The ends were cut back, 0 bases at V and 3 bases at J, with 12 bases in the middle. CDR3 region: CASSLAYRLGYEQYF. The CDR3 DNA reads TGTGCCAGCAGCTTAGCGTACAGGTTAGGCTACGAGCAGTACTTC. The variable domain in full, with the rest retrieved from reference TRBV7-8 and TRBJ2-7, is GAGVSQSPRYKVAKRGQDVALRCDPISGHVSLFWYQQALGQGPEFLTYFQNEAQLDKSGLPSDRFFAERPEGSVSTLKIQRTQQEDSAVYLCASSLAYRLGYEQYFGPGTRLTVT.

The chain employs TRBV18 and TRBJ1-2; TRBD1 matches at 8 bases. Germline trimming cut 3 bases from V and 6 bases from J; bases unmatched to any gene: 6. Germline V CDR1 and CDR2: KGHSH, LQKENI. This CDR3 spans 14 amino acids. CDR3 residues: CASSPGTGPDGYTF. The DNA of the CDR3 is TGTGCCAGCTCACCGGGGACAGGCCCCGATGGCTACACCTTC.

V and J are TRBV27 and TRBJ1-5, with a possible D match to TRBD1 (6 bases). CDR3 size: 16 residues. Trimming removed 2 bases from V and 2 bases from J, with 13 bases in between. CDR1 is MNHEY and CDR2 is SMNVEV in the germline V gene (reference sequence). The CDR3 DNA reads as TGTGCCAGCAGTTTAGGGGGCGCCTATGGCAATCAGCCCCAGCATTTT. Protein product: CASSLGGAYGNQPQHF.

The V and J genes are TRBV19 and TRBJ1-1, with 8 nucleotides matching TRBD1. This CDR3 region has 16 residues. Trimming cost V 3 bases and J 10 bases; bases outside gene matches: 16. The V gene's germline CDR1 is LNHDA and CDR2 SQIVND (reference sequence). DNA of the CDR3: TGTGCCAGTAGTATTGGTGGGCAGGGGGCCCCCGGCGGAGCTTTCTTT. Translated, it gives CASSIGGQGAPGGAFF.